These 26 T cell receptor beta chains came from one sample sequenced in a study of Ad26.COV2.S vaccination and SARS-CoV-2 variants (TCRdb year 2021). The sample's treatment or condition label is to be understood as: roughly 20 received Ad26.COV2.S at low or high dose, single or two shots; roughly 5 received placebo; per-sample allocation not given. Repertoires of vaccine and placebo recipients were sequenced from samples taken on day 63 after the first injection. The library was built by means of the immunoSEQ multiplex PCR assay. In TCRdb, the immuneACCESS table is reduced to in-frame sequences with V and J assigned. These tables do not hold every clone; where another copy was compared, an unresolved V gene accounts for under half, and the others remain unexplained. The sample records fewer than 500,000 clones, 80% to 95% of which are singletons. The top ten hold 12% of the sample. The specimen comprised peripheral blood, sampled in a trial of Ad26.COV2.S vaccine versus placebo. These receptors were collected from a person between 18 and 65 years old who received the Ad26.COV2.S COVID-19 vaccine or a placebo.

The chain couples TRBV10-3 to TRBJ2-1; D possibly corresponds to TRBD1 (6 bases). Per germline, CDR1 ENHRY and CDR2 SYGVKD. The CDR3 spans 13 residues. Trimming pared 4 bases from V and 3 bases from J, leaving 7 bases between. The DNA for the CDR3 is TGTGCCATCAGTGCAGGGGACTACAATGAGCAGTTCTTC. This gives the protein CAISAGDYNEQFF.

The J gene is TRBJ1-6, the V gene TRBV18; D remains unclear. The germline V gene has CDR1 KGHSH and CDR2 LQKENI. Trimming removed 3 bases at V and 9 bases at J, with 12 bases between. There are 14 residues in the CDR3. The CDR3 bases are TGTGCCAGCTCACCGACCGGCCGAAGTTCACCCCTCCACTTT. This translates into CASSPTGRSSPLHF.

This clone has a handful of counts. The V and J genes are TRBV27 and TRBJ2-7; D may match TRBD1 or TRBD2 (5 bases each). Between the trimmed V and J ends, which lost 5 bases and 3 bases, there was a span of 20 bases. The germline CDR1 and CDR2 sequences are MNHEY and SMNVEV (reference sequence). The CDR3 has 16 amino acids. Here the CDR3 DNA reads TGTGCCAGCAGTCTCGACGGGACGGATGCCATCTACGAGCAGTACTTC. Translating gives CASSLDGTDAIYEQYF.

The chain couples TRBV6-6 to TRBJ1-2; D may be TRBD1 (5 bases). The germline gives CDR1 MNHNY, CDR2 SVGAGI (reference sequence). V lost 3 bases to trimming and J lost 6 bases, with 17 bases between them. The CDR3 runs to 15 residues. CDR3 nucleotides: TGTGCCAGCAGTTATAACCCCAGGGAGGATAATGGCTACACCTTC. As protein: CASSYNPREDNGYTF.

The chain couples TRBV5-1 to TRBJ1-1, with 8 bases that match TRBD1. The CDR3 has 15 amino acids. Germline values: CDR1 SGHRS, CDR2 YFSETQ. With V trimmed by 4 bases and J by 1 base, 6 bases remained unmatched. CDR3 region: CASSTAGTGNTEAFF. The DNA of the CDR3 is TGCGCCAGCAGCACCGCCGGGACAGGGAACACTGAAGCTTTCTTT.

The rearrangement links TRBV27 to TRBJ2-7; 10 bases are a match to TRBD2. Per the germline V gene, CDR1 is MNHEY and CDR2 is SMNVEV (reference sequence). The CDR3 totals 15 residues. The junction had 6 bases not matched to a gene; V was cut back by 7 bases and J by 0 bases. CDR3 amino acids: CASTLAGGNSYEQYF. CDR3 nucleotides: TGTGCCAGCACCTTAGCGGGAGGAAACTCCTACGAGCAGTACTTC.

The chain has TRBV15 and TRBJ1-2; 8 nucleotides match TRBD1. This CDR3 has 18 amino acids. Germline V gives CDR1 LNHNV, CDR2 YYDKDF (reference sequence). V gave up 0 bases and J gave up 8 bases; unmatched junction bases: 17. DNA for the CDR3: TGTGCCACCAGCAGAGATCAGACAGAGGAGCAGGGGGCAGGCGGCTACACCTTC. Translated: CATSRDQTEEQGAGGYTF.

The genes are TRBV27 and TRBJ2-1, with 10 bases matching TRBD2. Germline CDR1 is MNHEY and CDR2 is SMNVEV (reference sequence). The junction had 6 bases not matched to a gene; V was cut back by 5 bases and J by 8 bases. This CDR3 has 14 amino acids. The CDR3 bases are TGTGCCAGCAGTCTAGCGGGAGCACGTTATGAGCAGTTCTTC. It translates to CASSLAGARYEQFF.

This clone was counted only a few times. This rearrangement joins TRBV9 to TRBJ2-1; the match to TRBD1 covers 7 bases. After removal of 2 bases from V and 6 bases from J, the junction contained 8 bases not matched to a gene. The CDR3 sequence is 15 residues long. In germline, CDR1 is SGDLS, CDR2 YYNGEE. CDR3 in amino acids: CASSVGTVQSNEQFF. The DNA for the CDR3 is TGTGCCAGCAGCGTTGGGACAGTCCAGAGCAATGAGCAGTTCTTC.

V usage is TRBV14 and J usage is TRBJ2-3, with 12 bases lining up with TRBD2. The ends lost 7 bases at V and 3 bases at J; junction bases unmatched: 5. This CDR3 has 15 residues. Germline CDR1 and CDR2: SGHDN and FVKESK. CDR3 sequence: CASKFTSGRTDTQYF. As DNA, the CDR3 is TGTGCCAGCAAATTTACTAGCGGGAGGACAGATACGCAGTATTTT.

V usage is TRBV4-2 and J usage is TRBJ1-1; 8 positions match TRBD1. The J segment lost 1 base and the V segment lost 0 bases, leaving 7 bases of the junction unmatched. The CDR3 spans 17 residues. The germline gives CDR1 LGHNA, CDR2 YNFKEQ. The CDR3: CASSQEGQGAWNTEAFF. Written as DNA, the CDR3 is TGTGCCAGCAGCCAAGAGGGGCAGGGGGCTTGGAACACTGAAGCTTTCTTT.

In its sample, this clone was seen once. V usage is TRBV25-1 and J usage is TRBJ2-1, with unresolved D. CDR3 length: 14 residues. Germline CDR1 is MGHDK and CDR2 is SYGVNS. V was pared by 0 bases and J by 6 bases, with 9 bases between. The CDR3, as DNA: TGTGCCAGCAGTGAATATTCCGGTCCCAATGAGCAGTTCTTC. The encoded protein is CASSEYSGPNEQFF.

This chain uses TRBV6-2 or TRBV6-3 with TRBJ1-1; D unresolved. Trimming left V 1 base short and J 2 bases short, with 5 bases between. The germline V gene encodes CDR1 MNHEY and CDR2 SVGEGT. This CDR3 region has 13 residues. CDR3 protein: CASSYLENTEAFF. In nucleotides, the CDR3 is TGTGCCAGCAGTTACTTAGAAAACACTGAAGCTTTCTTT.

The CDR3 nucleotides read TGTGCCAGCAGTTACTCGTCTAGCGGATCAACCTACGAGCAGTACTTC. Translation: CASSYSSSGSTYEQYF. This chain joins TRBV6-5 and TRBJ2-7; 7 nucleotides line up with TRBD2. The CDR3 contains 16 residues. Trimming took 0 bases from V and 2 from J; bases not matched to a gene: 7. Germline V lookup: CDR1 MNHEY, CDR2 SVGAGI.

V is TRBV10-1 and J is TRBJ1-1, with D perhaps matching TRBD1 (6 bases). V was cut by 2 bases and J by 1 base, with 11 bases left in between. In germline, CDR1 is WNHNN, CDR2 SYGVQD (reference sequence). The CDR3 covers 15 residues. The CDR3 DNA follows: TGCGCCAGCAGTGAGGGGGGGCAGCCGAACACTGAAGCTTTCTTT. Protein sequence: CASSEGGQPNTEAFF.

The chain couples TRBV5-1 to TRBJ2-7, with D perhaps TRBD1 or TRBD2 (6 bases each). Germline V gives CDR1 SGHRS, CDR2 YFSETQ. The V and J ends lost 4 bases and 8 bases respectively, with 13 bases between them. The CDR3 has 12 residues. CDR3 sequence reads: CASSPFGGQQYF. The CDR3 coding sequence is TGCGCCAGCAGCCCGTTTGGGGGGCAGCAGTACTTC.

The chain carries TRBV6-2 or TRBV6-3 and TRBJ2-7; D remains ambiguous. V was pared by 2 bases and J by 4 bases, with 12 bases between. The CDR3 extends over 14 amino acids. Germline CDR1 reads MNHEY; CDR2 reads SVGEGT. The CDR3: CASSYGLWGYEQYF. The DNA of the CDR3 is TGTGCCAGCAGTTACGGATTGTGGGGTTACGAGCAGTACTTC.

Turning to this clone: The sample carries other DNA sequences with the same CDR3. V gene TRBV6-5 combines with J gene TRBJ1-1; D remains unclear. V was clipped by 7 bases and J by 2 bases, with 5 bases between them. The CDR3 is made up of 11 amino acids. CDR1 is MNHEY, CDR2 SVGAGI, per germline. The CDR3 DNA reads TGTGCCAGCAAACGAAACACTGAAGCTTTCTTT. Translating gives CASKRNTEAFF.

V and J are TRBV11-2 and TRBJ2-1; tentatively, D is TRBD2 (6 bases). The CDR3 length is 18 residues. Trimming removed 1 base at V and 5 bases at J, with 21 bases between. Per the germline V gene, CDR1 is SGHAT and CDR2 is FQNNGV. The CDR3 loop is CASSLGVFGGKSHNEQFF. In nucleotides, the CDR3 is TGTGCCAGCAGCTTAGGTGTGTTTGGCGGGAAAAGCCACAATGAGCAGTTCTTC. Using reference TRBV11-2 and TRBJ2-1 for the parts outside the CDR3, the full variable domain is EAGVAQSPRYKIIEKRQSVAFWCNPISGHATLYWYQQILGQGPKLLIQFQNNGVVDDSQLPKDRFSAERLKGVDSTLKIQPAKLEDSAVYLCASSLGVFGGKSHNEQFFGPGTRLTVL.

As for this clone: The sample has other DNA sequences that encode this CDR3 too. The chain links TRBV30 to TRBJ2-7, with D possibly matching TRBD2 (6 bases). CDR1 is GTSNPN and CDR2 is SVGIG in the germline V gene (reference sequence). V lost 2 bases and J 4 bases, leaving 6 bases between the germline ends. This CDR3 spans 11 amino acids. The CDR3 nucleotides are TGTGCCTGGAGTCGGGGGTACGAGCAGTACTTC. It codes for CAWSRGYEQYF.

The J gene is TRBJ2-1, the V gene TRBV28; 9 positions match TRBD2. The CDR3 covers 15 residues. Per the germline V gene, CDR1 is MDHEN and CDR2 is SYDVKM. V dropped 6 bases and J dropped 8; count of bases not matched to a gene: 11. CDR3 nucleotides: TGTGCCAGCAGCTTGGGGGCGGGAGGGTTTGATGAGCAGTTCTTC. Amino acid sequence: CASSLGAGGFDEQFF.

The chain joins TRBV11-1 to TRBJ2-3, with D uncertain. CDR3 length: 16 amino acids. Between the trimmed V and J ends, which lost 0 bases and 1 base, there was a span of 11 bases. CDR1 and CDR2 from the germline V gene are SGHAT and FQDESV (reference sequence). CDR3 residues: CASSLATFGGTDTQYF. CDR3 nucleotide sequence: TGTGCCAGCAGCTTAGCCACTTTTGGGGGCACAGATACGCAGTATTTT. The full variable domain, completed using reference TRBV11-1 and TRBJ2-3, is EAEVAQSPRYKITEKSQAVAFWCDPISGHATLYWYRQILGQGPELLVQFQDESVVDDSQLPKDRFSAERLKGVDSTLKIQPAELGDSAMYLCASSLATFGGTDTQYFGPGTRLTVL.

The chain combines TRBV3-1 (or the pseudogene TRBV3-2) with TRBJ2-7; no reliable D call. Trimming pared 1 base from V and 2 bases from J, leaving 9 bases between. The CDR3 consists of 14 residues. Germline assignment: CDR1 LGHDT and CDR2 YNNKEL (reference sequence). CDR3 sequence: CASSQGPETYEQYF. CDR3 coding DNA: TGTGCCAGCAGCCAAGGGCCAGAAACCTACGAGCAGTACTTC.

This clone has a single count. V gene TRBV6-5 combines with J gene TRBJ1-1; maybe TRBD1 (5 bases). The length of the CDR3 is 15 residues. Germline CDR1 and CDR2: MNHEY and SVGAGI. V lost 5 bases, J lost 1 base, and 14 bases lay in between. The CDR3 reads CASSPRQGANTEAFF. In DNA form, the CDR3 reads TGTGCCAGCAGTCCCCGGCAGGGAGCGAACACTGAAGCTTTCTTT.

This chain links TRBV6-2 or TRBV6-3 with TRBJ2-7, with D possibly called TRBD1 or TRBD2 (5 bases each). CDR1 MNHEY and CDR2 SVGEGT come from the germline V gene. Trimming removed 5 bases from V and 4 bases from J, with 15 bases in between. This CDR3 is built from 14 residues. The DNA for the CDR3 is TGTGCCAGCAGTGCAACGGGACCCTCATACGAGCAGTACTTC. This codes for CASSATGPSYEQYF.

The gene calls are TRBV30 and TRBJ2-3; D is uncertain. Germline assignment: CDR1 GTSNPN and CDR2 SVGIG (reference sequence). The CDR3 extends over 11 amino acids. Between the trimmed V and J ends, which lost 1 base and 3 bases, there was a span of 2 bases. CDR3 nucleotides: TGTGCCTGGAGTGGGACAGATACGCAGTATTTT. Translating it yields CAWSGTDTQYF.